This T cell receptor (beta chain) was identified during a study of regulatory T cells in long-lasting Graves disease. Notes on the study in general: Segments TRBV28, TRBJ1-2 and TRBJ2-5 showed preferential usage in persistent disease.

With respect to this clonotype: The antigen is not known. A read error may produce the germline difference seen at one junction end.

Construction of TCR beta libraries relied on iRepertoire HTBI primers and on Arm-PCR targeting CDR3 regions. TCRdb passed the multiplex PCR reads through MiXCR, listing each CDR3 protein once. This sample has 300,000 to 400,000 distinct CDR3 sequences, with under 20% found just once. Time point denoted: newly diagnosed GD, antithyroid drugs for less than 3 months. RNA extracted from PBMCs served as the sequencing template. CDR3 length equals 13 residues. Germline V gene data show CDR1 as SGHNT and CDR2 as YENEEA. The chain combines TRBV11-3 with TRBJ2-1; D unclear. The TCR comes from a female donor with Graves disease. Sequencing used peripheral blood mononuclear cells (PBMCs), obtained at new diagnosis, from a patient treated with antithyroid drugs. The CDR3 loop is CANSLEANNEQFF. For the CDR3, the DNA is TGTGCCAACAGCTTAGAAGCCAACAATGAGCAGTTCTTC.